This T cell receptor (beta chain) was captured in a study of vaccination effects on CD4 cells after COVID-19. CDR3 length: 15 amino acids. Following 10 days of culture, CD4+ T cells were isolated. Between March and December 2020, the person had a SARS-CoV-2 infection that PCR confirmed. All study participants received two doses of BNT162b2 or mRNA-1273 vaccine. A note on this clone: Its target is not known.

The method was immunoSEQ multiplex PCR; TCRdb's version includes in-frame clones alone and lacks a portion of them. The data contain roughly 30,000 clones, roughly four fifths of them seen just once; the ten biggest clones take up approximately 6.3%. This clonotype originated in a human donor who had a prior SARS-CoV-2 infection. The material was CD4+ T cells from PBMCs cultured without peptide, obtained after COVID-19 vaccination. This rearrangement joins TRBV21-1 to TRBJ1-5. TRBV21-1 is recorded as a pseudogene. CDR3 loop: CASSKIQPSNQPQHF. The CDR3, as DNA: TGTGCCAGCAGCAAAATCCAACCCAGCAATCAGCCCCAGCATTTT.